This T cell receptor (beta chain) appears in the sequencing data of a study of glioma-infiltrating T cells after dendritic cell vaccination. Study overall: Glioblastoma patients came from Phase I and II dendritic cell vaccination trials.

The table came from immunoSEQ multiplex PCR; TCRdb's copy has only in-frame clones and leaves some out. This table holds 75,000 to 85,000 clones, about nine tenths found once. Germline V CDR1 and CDR2: SGHRS, YFSETQ. Losses at the gene ends were 4 bases for V and 3 bases for J; bases not matched to a gene: 6. The CDR3 spans 15 residues. Time point meaning: after dendritic cell vaccination, including at tumor progression/relapse. The sample in question was blood, obtained after dendritic cell vaccination. The chain combines TRBV5-1 with TRBJ1-5; 8 bases fit TRBD1. The receptor comes from a human donor with glioblastoma. The CDR3 region has the DNA TGCGCCAGCAGCGCCGGGACAGGTAACAATCAGCCCCAGCATTTT. Protein product: CASSAGTGNNQPQHF.